This record looks at one TCR beta chain sequence and its context. This clonotype came up a few times. Its binding antigen is unknown. The sample holds no much larger clone one base away, and base qualities are not on file. Set within a cohort of healthcare workers in London, UK, this nested case-control study involved weekly PCR testing of nasopharyngeal swabs along with blood sampling. Healthcare workers were enrolled in the week of the UK lockdown, from 23 to 31 March 2020, and were followed every week for up to roughly 16 weeks. This record comes from a study of early T cells in non-severe SARS-CoV-2 infection (dated by TCRdb to about 2021). Some background on the complete study: Bulk RNA from unsorted whole blood was used for TCR sequencing, so alpha and beta chains could not be paired. The study at large found these results: VDJdb matching was skewed toward anti-spike CD8 responses and likely underestimated virus-specific expansions by missing private and CD4 specificities.

Library generation was performed with 5' RACE. TCRdb lists the instrument as NextSeq 500. Unique molecular identifiers were attached to individual cDNA molecules in the TCR library protocol so that sequencing error and PCR bias could be corrected. Both TCR alpha and beta chains were sequenced, and tight co-correlation was observed between alpha and beta sequence abundances in each sample. The study's processing was this. V gene, J gene and CDR3 annotation of TCR sequences was performed with Decombinator V4. TCRs were defined as expanded if a significant change between any two time points was detected under a Poisson model with p below 0.0001. TCR abundances were normalised to the total number of TCRs sequenced per sample and were expressed as counts per million. TRAV1-2 paired with TRAJ12, TRAJ20 or TRAJ33 defined MAIT TCRs, while TRAV10 paired with TRAJ18 defined iNKT TCRs. VDJdb, accessed on 1 November 2021, was searched for TCRs annotated for CMV, EBV and SARS-CoV-2, and TCRs annotated for more than one antigen were excluded. TCRdb took the public reads, trimmed them with fastp at Q25, ran MiXCR for clone calling and kept in-frame beta chains. Every distinct CDR3 protein forms one entry, paired with its most common genes and DNA. The V and J calls were determined by TCRdb, not by the authors. The sample records 95,000 to 120,000 distinct CDR3 sequences, 9.5% to 13% of which are singletons. Around 3.1% of the sample goes to the ten largest clones.

Taken from cysteine to phenylalanine, the CDR3 has 15 residues. The read is trimmed to its CDR3 DNA, 45 bases read in frame from base 1. From the germline V gene (reference sequence), CDR1 is MNHNY and CDR2 is SVGAGI. V is cut back by 5 bases and J by 2 bases, with 7 bases in the junction unmatched. The sequence derives from an adult who was a healthcare worker with PCR-confirmed SARS-CoV-2 infection or an uninfected control (not recorded which). The V gene is TRBV6-6 and the J gene is TRBJ2-7; the central 9 bases match TRBD2. Sequenced input: whole blood. Here is the DNA: TGTGCCAGCAGTCACGCTAGCGGGGCGACCTACGAGCAGTACTTC. Protein translation: CASSHASGATYEQYF.